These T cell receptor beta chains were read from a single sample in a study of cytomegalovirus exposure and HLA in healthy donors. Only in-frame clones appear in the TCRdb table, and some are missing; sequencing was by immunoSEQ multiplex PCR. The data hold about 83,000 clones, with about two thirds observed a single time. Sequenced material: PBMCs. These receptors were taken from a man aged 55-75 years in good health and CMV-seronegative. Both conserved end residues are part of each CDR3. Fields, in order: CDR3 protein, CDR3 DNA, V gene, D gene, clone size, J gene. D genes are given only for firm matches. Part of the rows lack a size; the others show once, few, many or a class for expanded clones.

CASSHTGGATEAFF,TGCGCCAGCAGCCACACAGGGGGCGCCACTGAAGCTTTCTTT,TRBV4-3,TRBD1,NA,TRBJ1-1
CASSQRQGAREQYF,TGTGCCAGCAGTCAGAGACAGGGGGCAAGGGAGCAGTACTTC,TRBV28,TRBD1,NA,TRBJ2-7
CASSEAGTEAFF,TGCGCCAGCAGTGAGGCGGGCACTGAAGCTTTCTTT,TRBV10-1,NA,NA,TRBJ1-1
CASTPSGRDEETQYF,TGTGCCAGTACCCCATCGGGGCGGGACGAAGAGACCCAGTACTTC,TRBV19,NA,once,TRBJ2-5
CASSLVSGRMTNEKLFF,TGTGCCAGCAGCTTAGTTTCGGGGAGAATGACTAATGAAAAACTGTTTTTT,TRBV7-8,NA,NA,TRBJ1-4
CSVGDRGANQPQHF,TGCAGCGTTGGGGACAGGGGGGCAAATCAGCCCCAGCATTTT,TRBV29-1,TRBD1,NA,TRBJ1-5
CAASRGGSGELFF,TGTGCCGCATCGAGGGGGGGGTCCGGGGAGCTGTTTTTT,TRBV6-5,NA,NA,TRBJ2-2
CASRNRDSRNTIYF,TGTGCCAGCAGAAATCGGGACAGTCGAAACACCATATATTTT,TRBV5-4,TRBD1,NA,TRBJ1-3
CASSIRQPGTGELFF,TGTGCCAGTAGTATCCGACAGCCGGGCACCGGGGAGCTGTTTTTT,TRBV19,NA,few,TRBJ2-2
CASRDRYTGELFF,TGTGCCAGCAGGGACAGGTACACCGGGGAGCTGTTTTTT,TRBV5-8,TRBD1,NA,TRBJ2-2
CASSRRTGANTGELFF,TGTGCCAGTAGTCGAAGGACAGGGGCTAACACCGGGGAGCTGTTTTTT,TRBV19,TRBD1,NA,TRBJ2-2
CASSPVMDTQYF,TGTGCCAGCAGCCCGGTAATGGATACGCAGTATTTT,TRBV28,NA,NA,TRBJ2-3
CASSSGQGWNYGYTF,TGTGCCAGCAGCTCCGGACAGGGTTGGAACTATGGCTACACCTTC,TRBV11-2,TRBD1,NA,TRBJ1-2
CASSPPGQHNWEQYF,TGTGCCAGCAGCCCTCCGGGACAGCACAACTGGGAGCAGTACTTC,TRBV5-6,TRBD1,NA,TRBJ2-7
CASSLGQGARYSNQPQHF,TGTGCCAGCAGCTTAGGCCAGGGGGCACGATATAGCAATCAGCCCCAGCATTTT,TRBV7-8,TRBD1,NA,TRBJ1-5
CASSRGGRSGNTIYF,TGTGCCAGCAGTAGGGGGGGTCGCTCTGGAAACACCATATATTTT,TRBV5-4,NA,few,TRBJ1-3
CASSPRDRDYEQYF,TGTGCCAGCAGCCCCCGGGACAGGGACTACGAGCAGTACTTC,TRBV7-9,TRBD1,NA,TRBJ2-7